This entry lists 6 T cell receptor beta chains sequenced from one sample in a study of cytomegalovirus exposure and HLA in healthy donors. 13 Jbeta primers and 60 Vbeta primers were used for the PCR. The repertoire was sequenced with immunoSEQ multiplex PCR; TCRdb's copy has only in-frame clones and lacks some. The sample lists 130,000 to 150,000 clones, under 80% occurring once. Sequenced sample: PBMCs. The receptors shown here come from a woman between 50 and 59 years old in good health and CMV-seropositive.

J is TRBJ1-5 and V is TRBV11-2; no firm D call. Germline loops: CDR1 SGHAT, CDR2 FQNNGV. This CDR3 has 12 residues. The V end was cut by 5 bases, the J end by 7 bases, with 9 bases between. The CDR3 DNA sequence: TGTGCCAGCAGCCAGACGAGGCAGCCCCAGCATTTT. Protein: CASSQTRQPQHF.

V usage is TRBV5-1 and J usage is TRBJ1-2; 9 nucleotides agree with TRBD1. CDR1 and CDR2 (germline): SGHRS, YFSETQ. Germline trimming cut 4 bases from V and 2 bases from J; bases unmatched to any gene: 6. The CDR3 loop spans 15 amino acids. Here the CDR3 reads CASSTQGAINYGYTF. The CDR3 DNA reads TGCGCCAGCAGCACACAGGGGGCGATAAACTATGGCTACACCTTC.

V gene TRBV5-1 combines with J gene TRBJ2-5, with a weak D call TRBD2 (5 bases). The germline V gene has CDR1 SGHRS and CDR2 YFSETQ. This CDR3 contains 12 residues. Trimming shortened V by 4 bases and J by 11 bases, and 15 bases separated the two germline ends. CDR3 bases: TGCGCCAGCAGCCCGCCCGGGGATGAGCAGTACTTC. This sequence encodes CASSPPGDEQYF.

The chain links TRBV28 to TRBJ1-5; D possibly corresponds to TRBD1 (6 bases). Trimming removed 2 bases from V and 6 bases from J, with 14 bases in between. Germline values: CDR1 MDHEN, CDR2 SYDVKM. The CDR3 sequence is 15 residues long. CDR3 coding DNA: TGTGCCAGCAGTTTACAACAGGGCGAGTTTCAGCCCCAGCATTTT. Amino acid sequence: CASSLQQGEFQPQHF.

This clone showed up just a few times. The chain is built from TRBV2 and TRBJ1-6, with no clear D. V lost 4 bases to trimming and J lost 9 bases, with 13 bases between them. From germline, CDR1 is SNHLY and CDR2 FYNNEI. The CDR3 is 14 residues long. The CDR3 spells CASSGDGEGSPLHF. CDR3 coding DNA: TGTGCCAGCAGTGGTGACGGGGAGGGTTCACCCCTCCACTTT.

CDR3 loop: CASSYGLAGGVTDTQYF. CDR3 nucleotide sequence: TGTGCCAGCAGCTACGGACTAGCGGGGGGTGTCACAGATACGCAGTATTTT. This chain connects TRBV11-2 to TRBJ2-3; TRBD2 agrees at 14 bases. CDR1 and CDR2 from the germline V gene are SGHAT and FQNNGV. The CDR3 is made up of 17 amino acids. V was clipped by 4 bases and J by 2 bases; unmatched bases: 5.